Presented here are 18 T cell receptor beta chains from one specimen sequenced in a study of PD-L1 blockade in urothelial cancer. Sequencing was performed with immunoSEQ multiplex PCR; in TCRdb, only in-frame clones are kept and a portion is missing. The table has tens of thousands of clones, 80% to 90% seen once. As for time point: pretreatment peripheral blood. Material: PBMCs, obtained around atezolizumab (anti-PD-L1) treatment. The source of these receptors is a man in his sixties with urothelial cancer.

This chain joins TRBV29-1 and TRBJ2-7, with TRBD1 matching 9 bases. Germline CDR1 is SQVTM and CDR2 is ANQGSEA. V lost 8 bases to trimming and J lost 6 bases; unmatched junction nucleotides: 8. This CDR3 is 12 amino acids long. The CDR3 region is CSTRTGASEQYF. CDR3 coding DNA: TGCAGCACTCGGACAGGGGCGAGCGAGCAGTACTTC.

This chain joins TRBV18 and TRBJ2-1; no definite D call. V was pared by 5 bases and J by 4 bases, with 9 bases between. The CDR3 runs to 13 residues. Germline V gene lookup returns CDR1 KGHSH and CDR2 LQKENI. The CDR3 nucleotides read TGTGCCAGCTCAATCGTGAGATACAATGAGCAGTTCTTC. The encoded protein is CASSIVRYNEQFF.

V usage is TRBV6-6 and J usage is TRBJ1-2, with 10 bases that match TRBD1. The germline CDR1 and CDR2 sequences are MNHNY and SVGAGI (reference sequence). Trimming at V came to 6 bases and at J to 4 bases, leaving 5 bases not matched to a gene. The CDR3 covers 14 residues. For the CDR3, the DNA is TGTGCCAGCAGCAGGACAGGGGGAGGCTATGGCTACACCTTC. Protein product: CASSRTGGGYGYTF.

The CDR3 coding sequence is TGTGCCAGCAGCCGGACAGGGAACGAGCAGTACTTC. This codes for CASSRTGNEQYF. J is TRBJ2-7 and V is TRBV7-9; TRBD1 matches at 8 bases. CDR3 size: 12 residues. Germline values: CDR1 SEHNR, CDR2 FQNEAQ (reference sequence). V shed 5 bases, J shed 5 bases, and the junction held 2 bases outside the gene matches.

This clone was seen a single time. The rearrangement joins TRBV7-9 to TRBJ1-4; D is perhaps TRBD1 (6 bases). Trimming left V 0 bases short and J 8 bases short, with 13 bases between. Germline CDR1 SEHNR, CDR2 FQNEAQ (reference sequence). The CDR3 consists of 15 residues. The CDR3 sequence is CASSLATGRVEKLFF. The CDR3 DNA sequence: TGTGCCAGCAGCTTAGCAACAGGGAGGGTAGAAAAACTGTTTTTT.

This chain uses TRBV14 with TRBJ2-7, with TRBD1 identical over 7 bases. Germline assignment: CDR1 SGHDN and CDR2 FVKESK. Unmatched junction bases numbered 9, after V lost 4 bases and J lost 0 bases. The CDR3 sequence is 16 residues long. The CDR3 sequence: CASSRLGQSSSYEQYF. The CDR3 bases are TGTGCCAGCAGCCGGCTGGGACAGTCGAGCTCCTACGAGCAGTACTTC.

The chain employs TRBV2 and TRBJ2-5; the D is unclear. Trimming left V 2 bases short and J 5 bases short, with 9 bases between. The CDR3 sequence is 13 residues long. CDR1 is SNHLY, CDR2 FYNNEI, per germline. The CDR3: CASSEQRRETQYF. The CDR3 DNA follows: TGTGCCAGCAGTGAACAGAGGCGCGAGACCCAGTACTTC.

CDR3 in amino acids: CASSPGLGGFYEQYF. CDR3 sequence (DNA): TGTGCCAGCTCACCCGGACTAGGAGGATTTTACGAGCAGTACTTC. The chain has TRBV18 and TRBJ2-7, with 7 bases fitting TRBD2. The CDR3 totals 15 residues. V dropped 3 bases and J dropped 4; count of bases not matched to a gene: 9. CDR1 is KGHSH and CDR2 is LQKENI in the germline V gene.

CDR3 protein: CASSLFKPGDTEAFF. For the CDR3, the DNA is TGTGCCAGCAGCTTATTCAAACCGGGAGACACTGAAGCTTTCTTT. The J gene is TRBJ1-1, the V gene TRBV7-9, with no clear D. Looked up from germline, CDR1 is SEHNR and CDR2 is FQNEAQ (reference sequence). Trimming stripped 2 bases from V and 3 bases from J, with 13 bases between. This CDR3 has 15 residues.

The chain carries TRBV19 and TRBJ2-1; 7 nucleotides align to TRBD2. After removal of 9 bases from V and 4 bases from J, the junction contained 9 bases not matched to a gene. Germline-derived CDR1 and CDR2 are LNHDA and SQIVND (reference sequence). The CDR3 length is 14 residues. CDR3 sequence (DNA): TGTGCCAGCACTCCGCGTAGCGGGTACAATGAGCAGTTCTTC. Translating it yields CASTPRSGYNEQFF.

The chain recombines TRBV2 with TRBJ1-4; TRBD1 matches 11 bases. J lost 5 bases, V lost 7 bases, and 6 bases had no gene match. This CDR3 is built from 15 residues. CDR1 and CDR2 (germline): SNHLY, FYNNEI. CDR3 sequence: CASTGQGAGNEKLFF. The DNA of the CDR3 is TGTGCCAGCACTGGACAGGGGGCTGGGAATGAAAAACTGTTTTTT.

V gene TRBV6-5 combines with J gene TRBJ1-2; D is ambiguous. V was cut by 6 bases and J by 7 bases, with 12 bases left in between. Germline V gene sequence: CDR1 MNHEY, CDR2 SVGAGI. This CDR3 is built from 12 residues. CDR3 nucleotide sequence: TGTGCCAGCAGATTGGGAGAAAGTGGCTACACCTTC. Amino acid sequence: CASRLGESGYTF.

This clone was recorded once. The genes are TRBV12-2 and TRBJ1-1. TRBV12-2 is flagged as a pseudogene. CDR3 length: 14 residues. The CDR3, as DNA: TGTGCAAGTCGCGTACGCGGGGTGAACACTGAAGCTTTCTTT. Translating gives CASRVRGVNTEAFF.

The V gene is TRBV7-2, the J gene TRBJ2-7; 10 bases fit TRBD2. CDR1 and CDR2 (germline): SGHTA, FQGNSA. Trimming at V came to 1 base and at J to 3 bases, leaving 12 bases not matched to a gene. CDR3 size: 18 residues. The CDR3 DNA reads as TGTGCCAGCAGCTTAGATCTAGCGGGGGAGTGGGAGTTCTACGAGCAGTACTTC. This codes for CASSLDLAGEWEFYEQYF.

The table lists this clone with a few counts. The J gene is TRBJ2-3, the V gene TRBV5-1; 9 positions agree with TRBD2. The V gene end was trimmed by 0 bases and the J gene end by 0 bases; junction bases not matched to a gene: 8. Germline assignment: CDR1 SGHRS and CDR2 YFSETQ. This CDR3 contains 18 residues. The CDR3 sequence: CASSLAERGAFSTDTQYF. The CDR3 nucleotides are TGCGCCAGCAGCTTGGCCGAGCGGGGGGCTTTTAGCACAGATACGCAGTATTTT.

The chain uses TRBV5-4 and TRBJ2-2, with D maybe TRBD1 (5 bases). The CDR3 has 15 residues. Germline CDR1 SGHNT, CDR2 YYREEE (reference sequence). Between the trimmed V and J ends, which lost 3 bases and 0 bases, there was a span of 9 bases. CDR3 in amino acids: CASSSDTTNTGELFF. The CDR3 region has the DNA TGTGCCAGCAGCTCGGACACTACGAACACCGGGGAGCTGTTTTTT.

The chain's CDR3 is CASSYSQGENGYTF. Written as DNA, the CDR3 is TGTGCCAGCAGTTACTCGCAGGGGGAAAATGGCTACACCTTC. This rearrangement joins TRBV6-5 to TRBJ1-2; 7 bases fit TRBD1. The CDR3 has 14 amino acids. Trimming cost V 0 bases and J 6 bases; bases outside gene matches: 4. Looked up from germline, CDR1 is MNHEY and CDR2 is SVGAGI.

The chain is built from TRBV5-4 and TRBJ2-3; 7 bases agree with TRBD1. CDR3 length: 17 amino acids. The germline V gene encodes CDR1 SGHNT and CDR2 YYREEE (reference sequence). V lost 1 base, J lost 4 bases, and 12 bases stayed unmatched. The CDR3 loop reads CASSLKGGLRGPDTQYF. The CDR3 DNA sequence: TGTGCCAGCAGCTTGAAAGGTGGTCTGAGGGGGCCAGATACGCAGTATTTT.